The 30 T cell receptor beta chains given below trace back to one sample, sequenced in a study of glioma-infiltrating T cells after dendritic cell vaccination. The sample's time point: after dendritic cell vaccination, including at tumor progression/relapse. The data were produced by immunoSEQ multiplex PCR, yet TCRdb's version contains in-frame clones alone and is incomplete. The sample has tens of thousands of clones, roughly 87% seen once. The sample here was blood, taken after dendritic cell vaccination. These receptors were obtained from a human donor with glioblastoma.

DNA for the CDR3: TGTGCCAGCAGCTCTTGGACAGGGGAGAGCTATGGCTACACCTTC. This encodes CASSSWTGESYGYTF. The chain recombines TRBV11-2 with TRBJ1-2, with 9 bases identical to TRBD1. Germline assignment: CDR1 SGHAT and CDR2 FQNNGV. CDR3 size: 15 residues. With 4 bases clipped from V and 4 bases from J, the junction kept 7 bases outside the gene matches.

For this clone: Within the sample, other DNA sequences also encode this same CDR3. CDR3 loop: CASSEGDRLNTEAFF. DNA of the CDR3: TGTGCCAGCAGCGAAGGGGACAGGCTTAACACTGAAGCTTTCTTT. J is TRBJ1-1 and V is TRBV9, with 8 bases that match TRBD1. Germline values: CDR1 SGDLS, CDR2 YYNGEE. V shed 3 bases, J shed 2 bases, and the junction held 6 bases outside the gene matches. This CDR3 has 15 amino acids. The full variable domain, with the rest looked up from reference TRBV9 and TRBJ1-1, is DSGVTQTPKHLITATGQRVTLRCSPRSGDLSVYWYQQSLDQGLQFLIQYYNGEERAKGNILERFSAQQFPDLHSELNLSSLELGDSALYFCASSEGDRLNTEAFFGQGTRLTVV.

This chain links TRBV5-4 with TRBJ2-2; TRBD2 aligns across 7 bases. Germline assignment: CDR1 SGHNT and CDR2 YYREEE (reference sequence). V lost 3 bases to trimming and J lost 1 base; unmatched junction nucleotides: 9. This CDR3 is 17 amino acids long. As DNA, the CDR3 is TGTGCCAGCAGCTCCCGGAGCAAGCGGGGGAACACCGGGGAGCTGTTTTTT. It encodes CASSSRSKRGNTGELFF.

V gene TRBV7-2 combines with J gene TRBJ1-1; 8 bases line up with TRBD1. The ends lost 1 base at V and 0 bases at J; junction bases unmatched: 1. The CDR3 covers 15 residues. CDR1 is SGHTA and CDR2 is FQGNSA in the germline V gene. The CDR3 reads CASSLGQGMNTEAFF. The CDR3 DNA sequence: TGTGCCAGCAGCTTAGGACAGGGGATGAACACTGAAGCTTTCTTT.

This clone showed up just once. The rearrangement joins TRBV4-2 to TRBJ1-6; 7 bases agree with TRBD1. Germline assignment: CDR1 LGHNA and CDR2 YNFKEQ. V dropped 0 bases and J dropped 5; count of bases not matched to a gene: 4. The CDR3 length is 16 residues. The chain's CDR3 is CASSQDGGGHNSPLHF. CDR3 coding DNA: TGTGCCAGCAGCCAAGATGGAGGGGGCCATAATTCACCCCTCCACTTT.

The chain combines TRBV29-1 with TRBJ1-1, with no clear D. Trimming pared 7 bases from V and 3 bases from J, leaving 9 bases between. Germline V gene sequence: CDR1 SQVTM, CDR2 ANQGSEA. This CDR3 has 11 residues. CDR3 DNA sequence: TGCAGCGGCCAATCGGACACTGAAGCTTTCTTT. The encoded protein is CSGQSDTEAFF.

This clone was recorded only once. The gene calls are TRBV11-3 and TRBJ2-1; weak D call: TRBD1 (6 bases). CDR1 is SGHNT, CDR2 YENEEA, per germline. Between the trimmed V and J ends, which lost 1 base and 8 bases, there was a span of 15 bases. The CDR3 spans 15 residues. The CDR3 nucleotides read TGTGCCAGCAGCTTAGGGTCCCTGGGGGCCCATGAGCAGTTCTTC. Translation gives CASSLGSLGAHEQFF. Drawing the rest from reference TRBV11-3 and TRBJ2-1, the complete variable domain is EAGVVQSPRYKIIEKKQPVAFWCNPISGHNTLYWYLQNLGQGPELLIRYENEEAVDDSQLPKDRFSAERLKGVDSTLKIQPAELGDSAVYLCASSLGSLGAHEQFFGPGTRLTVL.

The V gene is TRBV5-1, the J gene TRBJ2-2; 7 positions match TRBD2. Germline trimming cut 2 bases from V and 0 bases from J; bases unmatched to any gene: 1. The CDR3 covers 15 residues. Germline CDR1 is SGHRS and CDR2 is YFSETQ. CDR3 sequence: CASSFGLANTGELFF. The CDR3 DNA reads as TGCGCCAGCAGCTTTGGACTAGCGAACACCGGGGAGCTGTTTTTT.

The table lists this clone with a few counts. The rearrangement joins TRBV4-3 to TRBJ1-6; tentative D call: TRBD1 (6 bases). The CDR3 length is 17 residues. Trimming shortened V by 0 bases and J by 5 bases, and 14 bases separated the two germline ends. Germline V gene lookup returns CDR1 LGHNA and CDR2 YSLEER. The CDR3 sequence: CASSQDRRDINNSPLHF. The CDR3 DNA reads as TGCGCCAGCAGCCAAGATCGAAGGGACATCAATAATTCACCCCTCCACTTT.

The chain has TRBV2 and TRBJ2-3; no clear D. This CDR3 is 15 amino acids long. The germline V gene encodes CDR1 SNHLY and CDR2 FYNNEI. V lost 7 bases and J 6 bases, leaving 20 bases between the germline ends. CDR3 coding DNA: TGTGCCAGCACCCAAGAGCGTTCCGGCGAGGATACGCAGTATTTT. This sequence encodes CASTQERSGEDTQYF. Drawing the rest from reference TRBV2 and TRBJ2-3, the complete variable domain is EPEVTQTPSHQVTQMGQEVILRCVPISNHLYFYWYRQILGQKVEFLVSFYNNEISEKSEIFDDQFSVERPDGSNFTLKIRSTKLEDSAMYFCASTQERSGEDTQYFGPGTRLTVL.

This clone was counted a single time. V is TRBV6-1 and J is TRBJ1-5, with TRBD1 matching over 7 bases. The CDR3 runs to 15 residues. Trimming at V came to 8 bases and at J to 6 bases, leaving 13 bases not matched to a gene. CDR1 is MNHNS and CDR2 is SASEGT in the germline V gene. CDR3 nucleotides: TGTGCCAGCCTGAGGGGGCAGGGCGGTAGTCAGCCCCAGCATTTT. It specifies CASLRGQGGSQPQHF.

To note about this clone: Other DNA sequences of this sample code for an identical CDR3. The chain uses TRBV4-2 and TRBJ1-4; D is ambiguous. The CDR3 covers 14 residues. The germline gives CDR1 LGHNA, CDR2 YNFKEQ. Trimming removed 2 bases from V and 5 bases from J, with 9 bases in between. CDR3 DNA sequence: TGTGCCAGCAGCCAAAGTCGCGGAAATGAAAAACTGTTTTTT. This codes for CASSQSRGNEKLFF.

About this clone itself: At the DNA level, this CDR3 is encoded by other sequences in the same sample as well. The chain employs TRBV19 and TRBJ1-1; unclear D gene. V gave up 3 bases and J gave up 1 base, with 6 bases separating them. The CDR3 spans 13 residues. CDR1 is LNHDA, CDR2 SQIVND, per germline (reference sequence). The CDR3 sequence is CASSISQNTEAFF. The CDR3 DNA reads TGTGCCAGTAGTATTAGTCAGAACACTGAAGCTTTCTTT. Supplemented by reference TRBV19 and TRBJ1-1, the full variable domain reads DGGITQSPKYLFRKEGQNVTLSCEQNLNHDAMYWYRQDPGQGLRLIYYSQIVNDFQKGDIAEGYSVSREKKESFPLTVTSAQKNPTAFYLCASSISQNTEAFFGQGTRLTVV.

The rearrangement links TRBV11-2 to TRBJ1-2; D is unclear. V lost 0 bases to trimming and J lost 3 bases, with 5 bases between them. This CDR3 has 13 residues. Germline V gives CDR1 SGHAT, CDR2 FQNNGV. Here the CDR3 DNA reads TGTGCCAGCAGCTTAGACAGATACTATGGCTACACCTTC. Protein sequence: CASSLDRYYGYTF.

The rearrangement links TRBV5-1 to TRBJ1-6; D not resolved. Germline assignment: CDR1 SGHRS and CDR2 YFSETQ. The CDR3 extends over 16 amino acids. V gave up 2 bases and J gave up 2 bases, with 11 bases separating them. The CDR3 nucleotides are TGCGCCAGCAGCTTTGGAATTGCGGCCTATAATTCACCCCTCCACTTT. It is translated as CASSFGIAAYNSPLHF.

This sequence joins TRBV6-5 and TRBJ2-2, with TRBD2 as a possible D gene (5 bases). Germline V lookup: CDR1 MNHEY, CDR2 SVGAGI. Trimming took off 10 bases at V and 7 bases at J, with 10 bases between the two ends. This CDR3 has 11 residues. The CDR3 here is CATRRVGELFF. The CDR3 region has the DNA TGTGCCACCCGGCGGGTCGGGGAGCTGTTTTTT.

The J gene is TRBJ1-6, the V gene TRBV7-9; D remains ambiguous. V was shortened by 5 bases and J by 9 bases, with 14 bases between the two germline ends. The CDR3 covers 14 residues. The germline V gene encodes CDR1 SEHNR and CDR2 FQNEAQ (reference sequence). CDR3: CASSAEEAGSPLHF. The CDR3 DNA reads TGTGCCAGCAGCGCCGAGGAGGCGGGTTCACCCCTCCACTTT.

The CDR3 protein is CASRAKSHTDTQYF. Written as DNA, the CDR3 is TGTGCCAGCAGAGCCAAATCGCACACAGATACGCAGTATTTT. This chain connects TRBV2 to TRBJ2-3, with D uncertain. Trimming removed 6 bases from V and 2 bases from J, with 12 bases in between. Looked up from germline, CDR1 is SNHLY and CDR2 is FYNNEI. This CDR3 comprises 14 residues.

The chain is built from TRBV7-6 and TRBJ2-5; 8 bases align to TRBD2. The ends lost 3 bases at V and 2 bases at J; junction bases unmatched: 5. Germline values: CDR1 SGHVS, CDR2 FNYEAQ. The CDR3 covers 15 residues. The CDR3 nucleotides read TGTGCCAGCAGCTTTCCAGCGGGGGTTCAAGAGACCCAGTACTTC. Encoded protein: CASSFPAGVQETQYF.

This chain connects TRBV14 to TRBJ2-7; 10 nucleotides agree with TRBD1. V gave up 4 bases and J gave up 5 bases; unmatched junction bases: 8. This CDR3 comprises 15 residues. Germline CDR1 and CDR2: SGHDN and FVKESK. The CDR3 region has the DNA TGTGCCAGCAGCCTAGCCGGGACAGGGGATCACGAGCAGTACTTC. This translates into CASSLAGTGDHEQYF.

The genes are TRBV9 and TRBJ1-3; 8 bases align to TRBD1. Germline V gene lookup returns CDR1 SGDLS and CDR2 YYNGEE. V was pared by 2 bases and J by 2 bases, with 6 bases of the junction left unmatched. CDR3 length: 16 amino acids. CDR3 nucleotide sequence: TGTGCCAGCAGCGTGACGGGACAGGTTGCTGGAAACACCATATATTTT. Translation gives CASSVTGQVAGNTIYF.

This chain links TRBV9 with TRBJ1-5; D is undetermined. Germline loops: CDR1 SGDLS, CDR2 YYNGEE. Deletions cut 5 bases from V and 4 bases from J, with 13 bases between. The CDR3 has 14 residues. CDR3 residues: CASSQRPGNQPQHF. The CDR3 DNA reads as TGTGCCAGCAGTCAGAGACCGGGAAATCAGCCCCAGCATTTT.

The CDR3 coding sequence is TGCGCCAGCAGCACAGGGGGGACCCAAGGATCACCCCTCCACTTT. Its translation: CASSTGGTQGSPLHF. The chain joins TRBV5-1 to TRBJ1-6; TRBD1 matches at 8 bases. The CDR3 is made up of 15 amino acids. After removal of 4 bases from V and 10 bases from J, the junction contained 10 bases not matched to a gene. CDR1 and CDR2 from the germline V gene are SGHRS and YFSETQ.

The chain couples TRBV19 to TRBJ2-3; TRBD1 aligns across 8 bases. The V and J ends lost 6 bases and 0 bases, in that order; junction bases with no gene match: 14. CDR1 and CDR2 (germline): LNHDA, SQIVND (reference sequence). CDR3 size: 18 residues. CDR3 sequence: CASSPRGPSYSSTDTQYF. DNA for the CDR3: TGTGCCAGTAGCCCCAGGGGGCCTTCCTATTCTAGCACAGATACGCAGTATTTT. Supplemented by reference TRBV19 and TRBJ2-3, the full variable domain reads DGGITQSPKYLFRKEGQNVTLSCEQNLNHDAMYWYRQDPGQGLRLIYYSQIVNDFQKGDIAEGYSVSREKKESFPLTVTSAQKNPTAFYLCASSPRGPSYSSTDTQYFGPGTRLTVL.

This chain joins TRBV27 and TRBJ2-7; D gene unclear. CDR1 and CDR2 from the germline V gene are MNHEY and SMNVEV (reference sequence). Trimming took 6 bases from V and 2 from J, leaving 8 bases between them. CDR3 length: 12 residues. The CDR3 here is CASRLNPYEQYF. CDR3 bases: TGTGCCAGCAGACTTAACCCCTACGAGCAGTACTTC.

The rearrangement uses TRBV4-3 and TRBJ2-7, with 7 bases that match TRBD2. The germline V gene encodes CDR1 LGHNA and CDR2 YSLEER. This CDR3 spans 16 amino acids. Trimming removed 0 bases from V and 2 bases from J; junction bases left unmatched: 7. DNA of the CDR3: TGCGCCAGCAGCCAAGATTGGGGGGGGACTACCTACGAGCAGTACTTC. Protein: CASSQDWGGTTYEQYF.

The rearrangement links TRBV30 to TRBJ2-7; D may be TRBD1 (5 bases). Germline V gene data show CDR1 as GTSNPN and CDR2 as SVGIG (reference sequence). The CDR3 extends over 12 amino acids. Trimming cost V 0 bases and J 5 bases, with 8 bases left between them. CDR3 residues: CAWSVWGNEQYF. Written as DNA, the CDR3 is TGTGCCTGGAGTGTTTGGGGCAACGAGCAGTACTTC.

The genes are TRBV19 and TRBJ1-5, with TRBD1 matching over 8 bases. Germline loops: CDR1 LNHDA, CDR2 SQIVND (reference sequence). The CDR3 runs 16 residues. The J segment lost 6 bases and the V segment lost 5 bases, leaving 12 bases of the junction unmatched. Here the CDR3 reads CASSPTDRGGIQPQHF. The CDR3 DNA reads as TGTGCCAGTAGTCCTACCGACAGGGGCGGTATTCAGCCCCAGCATTTT.

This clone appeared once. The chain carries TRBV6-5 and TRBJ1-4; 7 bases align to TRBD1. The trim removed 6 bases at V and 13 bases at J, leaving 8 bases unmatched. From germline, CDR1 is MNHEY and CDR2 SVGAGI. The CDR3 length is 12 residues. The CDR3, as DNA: TGTGCCAGCAGCCTGACAGGGCTCGGACTGTTTTTT. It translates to CASSLTGLGLFF.

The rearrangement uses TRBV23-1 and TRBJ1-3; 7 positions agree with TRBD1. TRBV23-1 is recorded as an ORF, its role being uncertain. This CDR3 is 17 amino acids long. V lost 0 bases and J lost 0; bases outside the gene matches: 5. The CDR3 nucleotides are TGCGCCAGCAGTCAATCCCAGGGGGGTGGCTCTGGAAACACCATATATTTT. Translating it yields CASSQSQGGGSGNTIYF.